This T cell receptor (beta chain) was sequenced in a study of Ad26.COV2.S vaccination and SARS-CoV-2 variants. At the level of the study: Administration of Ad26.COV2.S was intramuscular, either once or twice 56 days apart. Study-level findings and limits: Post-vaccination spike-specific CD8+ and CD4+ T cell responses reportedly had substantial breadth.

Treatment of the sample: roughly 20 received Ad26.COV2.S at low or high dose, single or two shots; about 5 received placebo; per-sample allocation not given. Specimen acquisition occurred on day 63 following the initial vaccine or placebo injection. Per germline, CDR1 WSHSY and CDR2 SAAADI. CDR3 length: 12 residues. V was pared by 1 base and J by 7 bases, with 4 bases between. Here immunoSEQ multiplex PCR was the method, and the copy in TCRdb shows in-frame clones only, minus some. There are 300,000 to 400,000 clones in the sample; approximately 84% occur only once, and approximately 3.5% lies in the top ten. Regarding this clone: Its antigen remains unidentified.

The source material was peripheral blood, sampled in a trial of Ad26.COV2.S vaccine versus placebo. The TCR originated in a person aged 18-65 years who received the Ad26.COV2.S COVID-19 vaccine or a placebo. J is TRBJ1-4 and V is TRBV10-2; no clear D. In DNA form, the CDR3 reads TGCGCCAGCAGTGAGTTAGGTGAAAAACTGTTTTTT. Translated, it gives CASSELGEKLFF.